The 29 T cell receptor beta chains reported below all come from one sample, sequenced in a study of healthy donors' naive CD4 and CD8 T cells. A linear amplification protocol produced the TCR libraries from approximately 460 ng of total RNA. In TCRdb, the reads were re-called with MiXCR into one record per CDR3 protein. The sample has about 180,000 distinct CDR3 sequences, under 85% seen once; the top ten hold roughly 2.4%. Sequencing was carried out using naive CD4+ and CD8+ T cells sorted from blood, pooled from several donors. These receptors were collected from a pool of human donors in good health; the sample pools cells from several healthy donors.

The sample holds a few counts of this clonotype. The chain joins TRBV5-4 to TRBJ2-5, with 7 bases fitting TRBD2. This CDR3 has 14 residues. V shed 3 bases and J 5 bases; nucleotides not matched to a gene: 7. Germline V gene data show CDR1 as SGHNT and CDR2 as YYREEE (reference sequence). The CDR3 DNA reads as TGTGCCAGCAGCTACTCGGGAGGTTGGGAGACCCAGTACTTC. Translated, it gives CASSYSGGWETQYF.

This clonotype was found once. The genes are TRBV27 and TRBJ2-7; D unresolved. The V end lost 3 bases, the J end lost 5 bases, and 11 bases lay between the germline ends. The CDR3 loop spans 13 amino acids. The germline gives CDR1 MNHEY, CDR2 SMNVEV (reference sequence). The DNA of the CDR3 is TGTGCCAGCAGTTTCTCTCTCATGAACGAGCAGTACTTC. Its translation: CASSFSLMNEQYF.

This clonotype was seen just once. The chain combines TRBV5-6 with TRBJ1-2; 7 positions match TRBD1. Per the germline V gene, CDR1 is SGHDT and CDR2 is YYEEEE. V lost 4 bases, J lost 2 bases, and 8 bases stayed unmatched. The CDR3 has 15 residues. CDR3 region: CASSPGTVLNYGYTF. CDR3 nucleotide sequence: TGTGCCAGCAGCCCGGGGACAGTACTAAACTATGGCTACACCTTC.

This chain uses TRBV5-4 with TRBJ2-7; TRBD1 agrees at 9 bases. The J segment lost 6 bases and the V segment lost 7 bases, leaving 11 bases of the junction unmatched. CDR3 length: 14 residues. Germline V CDR1 and CDR2: SGHNT, YYREEE (reference sequence). CDR3 residues: CASFLAGQGSEQYF. DNA for the CDR3: TGTGCCAGCTTCTTGGCGGGACAGGGTAGCGAGCAGTACTTC.

In this sample, this clonotype turned up once. The CDR3 loop is CSAEKGHEQYF. CDR3 coding DNA: TGCAGCGCCGAGAAGGGCCACGAGCAGTACTTC. The chain uses TRBV29-1 and TRBJ2-7; D gene ambiguous. V was trimmed by 7 bases and J by 5 bases, leaving 12 bases between them. Germline V gives CDR1 SQVTM, CDR2 ANQGSEA. This CDR3 is 11 amino acids long.

The chain is built from TRBV5-6 and TRBJ2-1, with a possible D match to TRBD1 (6 bases). The CDR3 has 17 amino acids. Germline-derived CDR1 and CDR2 are SGHDT and YYEEEE. Between the trimmed V and J ends, which lost 2 bases and 4 bases, there was a span of 19 bases. The CDR3 DNA reads TGTGCCAGCAGCTTTCAGGGAGACAGGTCCCTTTACAATGAGCAGTTCTTC. Amino acids: CASSFQGDRSLYNEQFF.

The J gene is TRBJ2-7, the V gene TRBV19, with D perhaps TRBD2 (6 bases). Trimming pared 5 bases from V and 7 bases from J, leaving 18 bases between. There are 14 residues in the CDR3. CDR1 and CDR2 (germline): LNHDA, SQIVND (reference sequence). The CDR3 sequence: CASSEQEGTSEQYF. The CDR3 DNA reads TGTGCCAGTAGTGAACAGGAGGGAACGAGTGAGCAGTACTTC.

The chain employs TRBV29-1 and TRBJ2-7, with TRBD2 matching 8 bases. The CDR3 totals 14 residues. The V segment lost 1 base and the J segment 3 bases; nucleotides outside the gene matches: 5. The germline CDR1 and CDR2 sequences are SQVTM and ANQGSEA. CDR3 coding DNA: TGCAGCGTTGAAGCGCGGGGGGCAGGCTACGAGCAGTACTTC. Protein: CSVEARGAGYEQYF.

V usage is TRBV19 and J usage is TRBJ1-1, with a weak D call TRBD1 (6 bases). In germline, CDR1 is LNHDA, CDR2 SQIVND (reference sequence). The CDR3 runs 15 residues. With 5 bases removed from V and 3 bases from J, the gap between germline ends came to 16 bases. CDR3 amino acids: CASSGNRDGDTEAFF. CDR3 sequence (DNA): TGTGCCAGTAGTGGGAACAGGGATGGGGACACTGAAGCTTTCTTT.

This clonotype was counted between two and nine times. This chain connects TRBV19 to TRBJ2-1; D might be TRBD2 (6 bases). The CDR3 sequence is 17 residues long. With 5 bases removed from V and 1 base from J, the gap between germline ends came to 18 bases. Germline V lookup: CDR1 LNHDA, CDR2 SQIVND (reference sequence). The chain's CDR3 is CASSPNEAGLSYNEQFF. In nucleotides, the CDR3 is TGTGCCAGTAGTCCCAACGAAGCGGGCCTTTCCTACAATGAGCAGTTCTTC.

The chain is built from TRBV29-1 and TRBJ1-6; unclear D gene. The V end lost 4 bases, the J end lost 9 bases, and 16 bases lay between the germline ends. The CDR3 totals 14 residues. From germline, CDR1 is SQVTM and CDR2 ANQGSEA. In DNA form, the CDR3 reads TGCAGCGTTGTTCCCACCGGGGAGTCTTCACCCCTCCACTTT. Translated: CSVVPTGESSPLHF.

V is TRBV12-3 or TRBV12-4 and J is TRBJ2-7, with 8 bases lining up with TRBD2. V gave up 3 bases and J gave up 2 bases; unmatched junction bases: 6. The CDR3 runs 15 residues. The CDR3 spells CASSLGPAGAYEQYF. Written as DNA, the CDR3 is TGTGCCAGCAGTTTGGGACCAGCGGGAGCCTACGAGCAGTACTTC.

The V call is TRBV4-1, the J call TRBJ1-5, with D possibly TRBD1 on 5 matching bases. CDR1 and CDR2 from the germline V gene are MGHRA and YSYEKL. The CDR3 is 14 residues long. Trimming shortened V by 4 bases and J by 4 bases, and 11 bases separated the two germline ends. CDR3 in DNA: TGCGCCAGCAGCCCCGAGGGGAGAAATCAGCCCCAGCATTTT. This codes for CASSPEGRNQPQHF.

The chain's CDR3 is CASSSGRNTEAFF. CDR3 DNA sequence: TGTGCCAGCAGTTCGGGACGGAACACTGAAGCTTTCTTT. The rearrangement links TRBV6-5 to TRBJ1-1; tentatively, D is TRBD1 (5 bases). V lost 4 bases and J lost 1, with 7 bases in between. Looked up from germline, CDR1 is MNHEY and CDR2 is SVGAGI. The CDR3 runs to 13 residues.

The chain joins TRBV20-1 to TRBJ2-7, with a tentative D call TRBD1 (5 bases). CDR1 is DFQATT and CDR2 is SNEGSKA in the germline V gene (reference sequence). Trimming took off 3 bases at V and 5 bases at J, with 11 bases between the two ends. The CDR3 is 12 amino acids. The CDR3 is CSASSRADEQYF. The CDR3 bases are TGCAGTGCTAGTAGCAGGGCCGACGAGCAGTACTTC.

This chain joins TRBV29-1 and TRBJ2-1, with 9 bases identical to TRBD2. Germline lookup yields CDR1 SQVTM and CDR2 ANQGSEA. This CDR3 has 16 amino acids. V gave up 1 base and J gave up 5 bases; unmatched junction bases: 9. The CDR3 DNA is TGCAGCGTTGAAGGCCTAGCACTAGCGGGCCACAATGAGCAGTTCTTC. Its protein product is CSVEGLALAGHNEQFF.

This chain links TRBV6-5 with TRBJ2-6; a possible D gene is TRBD2 (6 bases). Germline V gene data show CDR1 as MNHEY and CDR2 as SVGAGI. This CDR3 contains 16 residues. V gave up 4 bases and J gave up 2 bases, with 12 bases separating them. This CDR3 reads CASSWGGLPGANVLTF. CDR3 DNA: TGTGCCAGCAGTTGGGGAGGTCTGCCTGGGGCCAACGTCCTGACTTTC.

The chain joins TRBV30 to TRBJ1-5; maybe TRBD1 (6 bases). Germline CDR1 is GTSNPN and CDR2 is SVGIG (reference sequence). The V and J ends lost 1 base and 4 bases respectively, with 11 bases between them. The CDR3 spans 14 residues. The CDR3 spells CAWSEGQGNQPQHF. The CDR3 nucleotides read TGTGCCTGGAGTGAGGGGCAGGGGAATCAGCCCCAGCATTTT.

This clonotype was detected a few times. The chain has TRBV29-1 and TRBJ2-5; D possibly corresponds to TRBD1 (6 bases). With 7 bases removed from V and 1 base from J, the gap between germline ends came to 10 bases. This CDR3 is built from 12 residues. The germline gives CDR1 SQVTM, CDR2 ANQGSEA. CDR3 bases: TGCAGCGCCGACAGGTCCCAAGAGACCCAGTACTTC. Its protein product is CSADRSQETQYF.

V is TRBV6-5 and J is TRBJ1-1; D unclear. With 9 bases removed from V and 0 bases from J, the gap between germline ends came to 17 bases. The V gene's germline CDR1 is MNHEY and CDR2 SVGAGI. The CDR3 is 15 amino acids. The CDR3 is CASSYGGPMNTEAFF. The CDR3 DNA reads TGTGCCAGTTCCTACGGAGGGCCGATGAACACTGAAGCTTTCTTT.

This clonotype was found once. This sequence joins TRBV27 and TRBJ2-7; D gene ambiguous. The V gene lost 3 bases and the J gene lost 6 bases, with 12 bases spanning the gap. The CDR3 spans 13 residues. Germline lookup yields CDR1 MNHEY and CDR2 SMNVEV (reference sequence). The CDR3 region has the DNA TGTGCCAGCAGTTTCAGTGTGACATCCGAGCAGTACTTC. It translates to CASSFSVTSEQYF.

The V call is TRBV18, the J call TRBJ1-1, with a weak D call TRBD1 (6 bases). V was pared by 3 bases and J by 1 base, with 12 bases between. This CDR3 has 15 amino acids. The germline CDR1 and CDR2 sequences are KGHSH and LQKENI. This chain's CDR3 is CASSPGGGWNTEAFF. The CDR3 nucleotides read TGTGCCAGCTCACCCGGGGGGGGCTGGAACACTGAAGCTTTCTTT.

The chain combines TRBV4-2 with TRBJ2-1; 15 nucleotides line up with TRBD2. Germline V CDR1 and CDR2: LGHNA, YNFKEQ. V shed 0 bases, J shed 5 bases, and the junction held 5 bases outside the gene matches. This CDR3 is 18 amino acids long. The chain's CDR3 is CASSQERTSGRDHNEQFF. The DNA for the CDR3 is TGTGCCAGCAGCCAAGAGCGGACTAGCGGGAGGGATCACAATGAGCAGTTCTTC.

This chain connects TRBV10-3 to TRBJ2-5, with TRBD1 matching 8 bases. The CDR3 extends over 15 amino acids. Unmatched junction bases numbered 5, after V lost 0 bases and J lost 5 bases. The V gene's germline CDR1 is ENHRY and CDR2 SYGVKD. CDR3 coding DNA: TGTGCCATCAGTGAGTCGGACAGGGCCGCGGAGACCCAGTACTTC. Translating gives CAISESDRAAETQYF.

This chain links TRBV20-1 with TRBJ2-5; no clear D gene. Germline CDR1 is DFQATT and CDR2 is SNEGSKA (reference sequence). Trimming cost V 6 bases and J 7 bases, with 12 bases left between them. The CDR3 is 11 amino acids. CDR3 nucleotide sequence: TGCAGTGCATTGGCGACGGCGACCCAGTACTTC. Protein sequence: CSALATATQYF.

This sequence joins TRBV6-5 and TRBJ1-1; D is uncertain. Trimming took off 2 bases at V and 1 base at J, with 11 bases between the two ends. The CDR3 totals 15 residues. CDR1 and CDR2 from the germline V gene are MNHEY and SVGAGI. The CDR3 coding sequence is TGTGCCAGCAGTTACGTCGGATCCCGGAACACTGAAGCTTTCTTT. Its protein product is CASSYVGSRNTEAFF.

V usage is TRBV29-1 and J usage is TRBJ1-1; 7 bases align to TRBD1. After removal of 4 bases from V and 4 bases from J, the junction contained 15 bases not matched to a gene. The CDR3 loop spans 16 amino acids. Germline V CDR1 and CDR2: SQVTM, ANQGSEA. The CDR3 DNA reads as TGCAGCGTTGCTGTGGGACAGACTGCTCTCGGCACTGAAGCTTTCTTT. It is translated as CSVAVGQTALGTEAFF.

The chain uses TRBV6-2 or TRBV6-3 and TRBJ2-1, with 8 bases matching TRBD2. The CDR3 has 12 amino acids. With V trimmed by 5 bases and J by 9 bases, 3 bases remained unmatched. Germline-derived CDR1 and CDR2 are MNHEY and SVGEGT. CDR3 nucleotide sequence: TGTGCCAGCAGTAAGCTAGCGGGTGAGCAGTTCTTC. The encoded protein is CASSKLAGEQFF.

This clonotype was recorded a few times. CDR3 sequence: CASSDGPLVTGQYF. The DNA for the CDR3 is TGTGCCAGCTCCGATGGACCACTCGTTACTGGCCAGTACTTC. This sequence joins TRBV27 and TRBJ2-5; no clear D. Germline assignment: CDR1 MNHEY and CDR2 SMNVEV (reference sequence). The V and J ends lost 8 bases and 10 bases respectively, with 23 bases between them. This CDR3 region has 14 residues.